The T cell receptor beta chain under discussion was sequenced for a study of cytomegalovirus exposure and HLA in healthy donors. Study in general: T cells numbering about 200 million yielded around 120 million unique TCR beta sequences in an earlier analysis. Among the approximately 400 genotyped donors, 65% to 90% were placed in the Caucasian-associated ancestry cluster.

CDR1 SGHDT and CDR2 YYEEEE come from the germline V gene. V shed 0 bases and J shed 2 bases, with 5 bases lying between them. CDR3 length: 13 residues. Findings and caveats of the study: Diagnosis of cytomegalovirus status made by the classifier reportedly showed high specificity and sensitivity. Some TCR beta chains (roughly 160 of them) were listed as cytomegalovirus-associated.

With respect to this clone: Its target is not known.

The PCR contained 60 Vbeta and 13 Jbeta primers. Assay used: immunoSEQ multiplex PCR; TCRdb lists only in-frame clones, some missing. The sample yields some 200,000 clones, of which the top ten take up about 6.5%. This TCR derives from a man aged 30 to 39 in good health and CMV-seronegative. The chain combines TRBV5-6 with TRBJ2-5; D unclear. Specimen: PBMCs. CDR3 in DNA: TGTGCCAGCAGCTTGGTTAATCAAGAGACCCAGTACTTC. It translates to CASSLVNQETQYF.